Shown below are 16 T cell receptor beta chains from a single sample sequenced in a study of cytomegalovirus exposure and HLA in healthy donors. The PCR contained 60 Vbeta and 13 Jbeta primers. Data came from immunoSEQ multiplex PCR; TCRdb stores just in-frame clones and leaves some out. The sample lists around 100,000 clones; 65% were seen once. Sequencing was done on a sample of PBMCs. The receptors derive from a young man in good health and CMV-seropositive.

The V and J genes are TRBV11-2 and TRBJ1-4, with D possibly being TRBD1 (5 bases). Trimming stripped 6 bases from V and 8 bases from J, with 19 bases between. The CDR3 has 15 residues. Germline CDR1 and CDR2: SGHAT and FQNNGV. The CDR3 bases are TGTGCCAGCAGGTCAAGACAGTCCACTCAGGAAAAACTGTTTTTT. It translates to CASRSRQSTQEKLFF.

The chain uses TRBV9 and TRBJ1-4, with a tentative D call TRBD1 (5 bases). Trimming removed 0 bases at V and 0 bases at J, with 9 bases between. CDR3 length equals 16 residues. Germline lookup yields CDR1 SGDLS and CDR2 YYNGEE. CDR3 region: CASSVEPRATNEKLFF. Written as DNA, the CDR3 is TGTGCCAGCAGCGTAGAACCCAGGGCAACTAATGAAAAACTGTTTTTT.

This chain links TRBV5-4 with TRBJ1-2; 9 bases are shared with TRBD1. Germline V gene lookup returns CDR1 SGHNT and CDR2 YYREEE (reference sequence). The length of the CDR3 is 15 residues. With V trimmed by 3 bases and J by 3 bases, 6 bases remained unmatched. The CDR3 DNA follows: TGTGCCAGCAGCTCGGAAACAGGGGGCGACTATGGCTACACCTTC. As protein: CASSSETGGDYGYTF.

This clone was recorded only once. The chain uses TRBV4-1 and TRBJ2-2; a possible D gene is TRBD1 (6 bases). Between the trimmed V and J ends, which lost 7 bases and 0 bases, there was a span of 12 bases. The CDR3 extends over 15 amino acids. CDR1 MGHRA and CDR2 YSYEKL come from the germline V gene. CDR3 in DNA: TGCGCCAGCAAAAAAGGACAGTCGAACACCGGGGAGCTGTTTTTT. Protein product: CASKKGQSNTGELFF.

This chain connects TRBV29-1 to TRBJ1-2; 7 nucleotides align to TRBD1. The germline V gene has CDR1 SQVTM and CDR2 ANQGSEA. The V and J ends lost 5 bases and 8 bases, in that order; junction bases with no gene match: 5. CDR3 length: 11 residues. CDR3 in amino acids: CSVNRGRGYTF. DNA of the CDR3: TGCAGCGTTAACAGGGGTCGGGGCTACACCTTC.

The sample holds a few counts of this clone. The chain employs TRBV6-5 and TRBJ1-1; TRBD1 matches at 7 bases. CDR1 MNHEY and CDR2 SVGAGI come from the germline V gene. Losses at the gene ends were 0 bases for V and 10 bases for J; bases not matched to a gene: 8. CDR3 length: 14 amino acids. The CDR3 nucleotides are TGTGCCAGCAGTTACTCGAAGGGGGCAGGGGTAGCTTTCTTT. Amino acids: CASSYSKGAGVAFF.

The rearrangement uses TRBV10-3 and TRBJ1-1; a possible D gene is TRBD1 (5 bases). Germline values: CDR1 ENHRY, CDR2 SYGVKD. This CDR3 comprises 13 residues. The V end was cut by 11 bases, the J end by 0 bases, with 13 bases between. In DNA, the CDR3 is TGTGCCGTCATGACAGTCTTGAACACTGAAGCTTTCTTT. Protein sequence: CAVMTVLNTEAFF.

Only a few counts were recorded for this clone. The chain has TRBV11-2 and TRBJ2-2, with 11 bases that match TRBD1. Germline V gene data show CDR1 as SGHAT and CDR2 as FQNNGV. CDR3 length: 15 amino acids. V gave up 5 bases and J gave up 5 bases; unmatched junction bases: 4. The CDR3 nucleotides are TGTGCCAGCAGCCCGGGGACAGGGGGGACCGGGGAGCTGTTTTTT. Its translation is CASSPGTGGTGELFF.

The V call is TRBV29-1, the J call TRBJ1-2; D not resolved. The germline V and J ends were trimmed by 6 bases and 5 bases, with 16 bases remaining between them. Looked up from germline, CDR1 is SQVTM and CDR2 is ANQGSEA. This CDR3 region has 13 residues. Here the CDR3 DNA reads TGCAGCGTCCCTAGGCGGGGTTCTTATGGCTACACCTTC. Translation: CSVPRRGSYGYTF.

The V and J genes are TRBV18 and TRBJ2-7; the D gene is possibly TRBD2 (6 bases). The CDR3 length is 16 residues. Germline V gene lookup returns CDR1 KGHSH and CDR2 LQKENI. V lost 5 bases and J lost 1, with 18 bases in between. The DNA for the CDR3 is TGTGCCAGCTCAGCGACCCCAGGAGGAGGGTCCTACGAGCAGTACTTC. Residues: CASSATPGGGSYEQYF.

The chain couples TRBV6-5 to TRBJ1-3, with D perhaps matching TRBD1 (5 bases). V lost 5 bases and J lost 0, with 11 bases in between. This CDR3 has 15 residues. Germline CDR1 reads MNHEY; CDR2 reads SVGAGI. The CDR3 sequence is CASSRYRNSGNTIYF. Here the CDR3 DNA reads TGTGCCAGCAGTCGCTACAGGAACTCTGGAAACACCATATATTTT.

The chain links TRBV7-8 to TRBJ2-7, with 12 nucleotides matching TRBD2. With 0 bases clipped from V and 1 base from J, the junction kept 1 base outside the gene matches. There are 16 residues in the CDR3. CDR1 is SGHVS, CDR2 FQNEAQ, per germline. The CDR3 DNA is TGTGCCAGCAGCTTAGCGACTAGCGGGGGTTCCTACGAGCAGTACTTC. Its protein product is CASSLATSGGSYEQYF.

Comment on this clone: A read error may account for a junction end that differs from germline. Different DNA sequences within this sample yield the same CDR3. The chain employs TRBV6-5 and TRBJ2-5; possible D gene TRBD1, 6 bases. The CDR3 loop spans 14 amino acids. CDR1 and CDR2 (germline): MNHEY, SVGAGI. This CDR3 reads CASSLVTGQETQYF. DNA of the CDR3: TGTGCTAGCAGCCTCGTAACAGGGCAAGAGACCCAGTACTTC.

This clone came up a few times. This chain uses TRBV11-2 with TRBJ2-2; possible D gene TRBD1, 6 bases. V was trimmed by 3 bases and J by 3 bases, leaving 14 bases between them. Germline CDR1 is SGHAT and CDR2 is FQNNGV. The CDR3 covers 16 residues. The CDR3 protein is CASSFPTGTDTGELFF. CDR3 nucleotides: TGTGCCAGCAGCTTCCCGACAGGAACAGACACCGGGGAGCTGTTTTTT.

V is TRBV4-1 and J is TRBJ2-5, with D unclear. The CDR3 is 13 residues long. Per the germline V gene, CDR1 is MGHRA and CDR2 is YSYEKL. Trimming pared 1 base from V and 4 bases from J, leaving 7 bases between. CDR3: CASSQVSVETQYF. CDR3 coding DNA: TGCGCCAGCAGCCAAGTAAGCGTAGAGACCCAGTACTTC.

V usage is TRBV27 and J usage is TRBJ2-1; possible D gene TRBD1, 6 bases. The ends were cut back, 8 bases at V and 2 bases at J, with 22 bases in the middle. CDR3 length: 17 residues. The germline CDR1 and CDR2 sequences are MNHEY and SMNVEV (reference sequence). Here the CDR3 reads CASHSKRQVSAYNEQFF. In DNA form, the CDR3 reads TGTGCCAGCCATTCTAAACGACAGGTGAGCGCCTACAATGAGCAGTTCTTC.